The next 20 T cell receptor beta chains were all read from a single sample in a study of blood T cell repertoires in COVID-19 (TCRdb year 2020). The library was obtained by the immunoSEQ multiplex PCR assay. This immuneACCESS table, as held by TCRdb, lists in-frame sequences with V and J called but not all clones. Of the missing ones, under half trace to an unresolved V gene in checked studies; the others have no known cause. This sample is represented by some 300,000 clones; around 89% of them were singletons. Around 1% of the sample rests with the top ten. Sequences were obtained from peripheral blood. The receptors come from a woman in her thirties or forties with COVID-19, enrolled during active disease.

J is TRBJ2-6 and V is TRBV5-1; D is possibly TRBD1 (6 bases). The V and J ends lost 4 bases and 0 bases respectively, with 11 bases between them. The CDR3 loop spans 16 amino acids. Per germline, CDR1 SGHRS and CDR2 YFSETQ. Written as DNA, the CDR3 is TGCGCCAGCAGCAAAACAGGGTTCTCTGGGGCCAACGTCCTGACTTTC. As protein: CASSKTGFSGANVLTF. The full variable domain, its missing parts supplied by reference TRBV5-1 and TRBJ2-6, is KAGVTQTPRYLIKTRGQQVTLSCSPISGHRSVSWYQQTPGQGLQFLFEYFSETQRNKGNFPGRFSGRQFSNSRSEMNVSTLELGDSALYLCASSKTGFSGANVLTFGAGSRLTVL.

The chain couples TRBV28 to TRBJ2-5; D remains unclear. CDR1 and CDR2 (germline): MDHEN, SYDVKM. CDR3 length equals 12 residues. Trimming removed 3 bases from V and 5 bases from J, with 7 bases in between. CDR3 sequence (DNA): TGTGCCAGCAGTTTGGTCGGGGAGACCCAGTACTTC. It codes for CASSLVGETQYF.

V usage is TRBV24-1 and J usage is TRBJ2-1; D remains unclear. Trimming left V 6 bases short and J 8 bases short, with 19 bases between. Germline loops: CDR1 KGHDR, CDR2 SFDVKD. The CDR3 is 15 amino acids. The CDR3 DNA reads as TGTGCCACCAGTTCAATGAACTTTGAGATTCATGAGCAGTTCTTC. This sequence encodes CATSSMNFEIHEQFF.

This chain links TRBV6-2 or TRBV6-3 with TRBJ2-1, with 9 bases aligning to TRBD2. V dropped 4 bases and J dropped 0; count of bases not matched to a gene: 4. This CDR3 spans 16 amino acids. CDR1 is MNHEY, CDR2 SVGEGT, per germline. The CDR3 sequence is CASSSHSGSSYNEQFF. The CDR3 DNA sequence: TGTGCCAGCAGTTCCCATAGCGGGAGCTCCTACAATGAGCAGTTCTTC.

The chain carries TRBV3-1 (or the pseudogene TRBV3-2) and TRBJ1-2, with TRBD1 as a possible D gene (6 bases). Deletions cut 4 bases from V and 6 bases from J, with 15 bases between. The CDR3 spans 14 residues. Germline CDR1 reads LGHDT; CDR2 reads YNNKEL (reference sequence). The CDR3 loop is CASSPQVGANGYTF. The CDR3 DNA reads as TGTGCCAGCAGCCCGCAGGTGGGGGCCAATGGCTACACCTTC.

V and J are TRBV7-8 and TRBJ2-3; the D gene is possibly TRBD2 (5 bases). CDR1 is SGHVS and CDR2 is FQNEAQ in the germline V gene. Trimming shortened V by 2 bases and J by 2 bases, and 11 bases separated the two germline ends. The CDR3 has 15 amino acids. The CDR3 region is CASSLRETSTDTQYF. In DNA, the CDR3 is TGTGCCAGCAGCTTACGGGAAACTTCCACAGATACGCAGTATTTT.

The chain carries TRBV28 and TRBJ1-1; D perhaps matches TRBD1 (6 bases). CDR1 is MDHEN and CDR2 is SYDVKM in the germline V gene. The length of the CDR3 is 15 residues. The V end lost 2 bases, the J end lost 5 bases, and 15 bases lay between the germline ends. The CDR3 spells CASSLAGALGTEAFF. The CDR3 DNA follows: TGTGCCAGCAGTTTAGCAGGGGCCCTGGGGACTGAAGCTTTCTTT.

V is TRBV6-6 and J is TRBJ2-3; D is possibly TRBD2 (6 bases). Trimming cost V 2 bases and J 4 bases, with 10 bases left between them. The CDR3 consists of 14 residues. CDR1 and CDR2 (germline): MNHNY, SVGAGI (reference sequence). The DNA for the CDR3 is TGTGCCAGCAGTTACGGCGGGATTCCAGATACGCAGTATTTT. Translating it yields CASSYGGIPDTQYF.

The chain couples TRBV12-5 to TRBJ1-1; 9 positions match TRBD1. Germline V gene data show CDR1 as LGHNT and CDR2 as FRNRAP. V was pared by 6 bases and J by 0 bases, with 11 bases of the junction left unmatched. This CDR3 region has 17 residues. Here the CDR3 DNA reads TGTGCTAGTGGCCTCGCGTGGACAGGGGCTTTGAACACTGAAGCTTTCTTT. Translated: CASGLAWTGALNTEAFF.

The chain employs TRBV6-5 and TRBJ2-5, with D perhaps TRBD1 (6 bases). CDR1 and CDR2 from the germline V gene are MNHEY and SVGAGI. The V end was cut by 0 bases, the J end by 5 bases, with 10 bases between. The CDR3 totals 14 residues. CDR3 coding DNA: TGTGCCAGCAGTTACTCACAGGGCACTGAGACCCAGTACTTC. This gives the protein CASSYSQGTETQYF.

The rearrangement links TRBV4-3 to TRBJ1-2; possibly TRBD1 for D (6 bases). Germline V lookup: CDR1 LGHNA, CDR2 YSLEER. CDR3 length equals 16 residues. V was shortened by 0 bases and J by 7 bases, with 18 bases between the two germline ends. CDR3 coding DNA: TGCGCCAGCAGCCAAGAGGGATTACAGGGTGGACGTGGCTACACCTTC. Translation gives CASSQEGLQGGRGYTF.

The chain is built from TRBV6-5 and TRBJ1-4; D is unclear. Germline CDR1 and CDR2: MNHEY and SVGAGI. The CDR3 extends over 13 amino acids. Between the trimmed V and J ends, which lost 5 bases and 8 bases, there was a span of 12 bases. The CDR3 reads CASSLGLNEKLFF. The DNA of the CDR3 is TGTGCCAGCAGTCTTGGGCTCAACGAAAAACTGTTTTTT.

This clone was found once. CDR3 sequence reads: CASGGQGGDGELFF. In DNA, the CDR3 is TGTGCCAGCGGAGGACAGGGTGGCGACGGGGAGCTGTTTTTT. The chain employs TRBV6-4 and TRBJ2-2; 8 nucleotides align to TRBD1. J lost 7 bases, V lost 8 bases, and 9 bases had no gene match. CDR3 length equals 14 residues. Germline values: CDR1 MRHNA, CDR2 SNTAGT.

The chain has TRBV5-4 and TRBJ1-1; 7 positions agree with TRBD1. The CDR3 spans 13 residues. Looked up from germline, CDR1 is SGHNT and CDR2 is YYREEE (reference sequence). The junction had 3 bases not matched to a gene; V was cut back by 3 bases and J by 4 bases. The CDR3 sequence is CASSSGQITEAFF. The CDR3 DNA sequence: TGTGCCAGCAGCTCGGGACAGATCACTGAAGCTTTCTTT.

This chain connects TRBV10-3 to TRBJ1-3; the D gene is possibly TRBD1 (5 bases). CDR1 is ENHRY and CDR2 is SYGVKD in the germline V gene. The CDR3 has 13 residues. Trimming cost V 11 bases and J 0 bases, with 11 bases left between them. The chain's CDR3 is CAVQGLSGNTIYF. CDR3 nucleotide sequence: TGTGCCGTCCAGGGACTCTCTGGAAACACCATATATTTT.

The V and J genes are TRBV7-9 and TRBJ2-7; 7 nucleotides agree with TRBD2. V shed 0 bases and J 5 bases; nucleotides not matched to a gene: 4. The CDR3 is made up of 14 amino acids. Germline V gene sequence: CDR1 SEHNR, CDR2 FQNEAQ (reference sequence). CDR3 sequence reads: CASSLAGGQNEQYF. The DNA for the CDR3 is TGTGCCAGCAGCTTAGCGGGAGGGCAGAACGAGCAGTACTTC.

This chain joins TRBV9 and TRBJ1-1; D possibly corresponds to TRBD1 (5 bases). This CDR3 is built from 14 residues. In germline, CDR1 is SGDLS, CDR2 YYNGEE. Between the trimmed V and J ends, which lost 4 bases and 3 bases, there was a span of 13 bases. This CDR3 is CASSTSGLHTEAFF. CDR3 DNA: TGTGCCAGCAGCACTTCAGGGTTGCACACTGAAGCTTTCTTT.

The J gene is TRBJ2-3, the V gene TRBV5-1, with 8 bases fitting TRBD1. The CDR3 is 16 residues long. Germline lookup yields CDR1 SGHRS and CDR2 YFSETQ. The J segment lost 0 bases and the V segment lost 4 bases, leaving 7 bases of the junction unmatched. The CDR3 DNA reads TGCGCCAGCAGCCTAGGACAGGGAGTTAGCACAGATACGCAGTATTTT. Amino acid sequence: CASSLGQGVSTDTQYF.

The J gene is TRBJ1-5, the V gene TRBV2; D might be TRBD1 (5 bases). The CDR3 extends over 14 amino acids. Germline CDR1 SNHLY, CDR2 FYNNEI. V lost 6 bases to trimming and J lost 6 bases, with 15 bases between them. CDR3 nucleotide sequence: TGTGCCAGCAGCGGCGGGGACTGGGGTCAGCCCCAGCATTTT. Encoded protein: CASSGGDWGQPQHF.

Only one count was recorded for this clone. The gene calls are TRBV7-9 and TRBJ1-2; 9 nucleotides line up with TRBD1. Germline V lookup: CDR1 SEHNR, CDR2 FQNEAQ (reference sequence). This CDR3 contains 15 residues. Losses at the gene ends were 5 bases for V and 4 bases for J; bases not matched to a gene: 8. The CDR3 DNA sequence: TGTGCCAGCAGCCCCCTGACAGGGGGTTCCTATGGCTACACCTTC. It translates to CASSPLTGGSYGYTF.